Shown below are 12 T cell receptor beta chains from a single sample sequenced in a study of T cell responses to AZD1222 COVID-19 vaccine. The assay was immunoSEQ multiplex PCR, and TCRdb's table has in-frame clones only and misses some. The sample includes approximately 120,000 clones, 70% to 90% seen only once; the top ten take 3.5% to 5%. Sequencing used peripheral blood, obtained on day 0 of AZD1222 vaccination. These receptor sequences come from an adult in good health.

The chain has TRBV5-4 and TRBJ2-3; D is uncertain. Germline loops: CDR1 SGHNT, CDR2 YYREEE (reference sequence). The length of the CDR3 is 13 residues. V was shortened by 4 bases and J by 0 bases, with 6 bases between the two germline ends. This chain's CDR3 is CASSPESTDTQYF. CDR3 DNA: TGTGCCAGCAGCCCTGAAAGCACAGATACGCAGTATTTT.

The chain carries TRBV7-3 and TRBJ1-2, with D unresolved. V gave up 2 bases and J gave up 0 bases, with 10 bases separating them. CDR3 size: 15 residues. Germline V gene sequence: CDR1 SGHTA, CDR2 FQGTGA. CDR3 in DNA: TGTGCCAGCAGCTTATCGGGAGGATCTAACTATGGCTACACCTTC. It translates to CASSLSGGSNYGYTF.

The J gene is TRBJ1-2, the V gene TRBV25-1; no firm D call. CDR3 length equals 11 residues. In germline, CDR1 is MGHDK, CDR2 SYGVNS. The V and J ends lost 5 bases and 5 bases respectively, with 6 bases between them. The CDR3, as DNA: TGTGCCAGCAGTTTTTGGTATGGCTACACCTTC. This translates into CASSFWYGYTF.

This chain joins TRBV18 and TRBJ1-4, with a possible D match to TRBD1 (5 bases). The CDR3 consists of 16 residues. From germline, CDR1 is KGHSH and CDR2 LQKENI. V was trimmed by 2 bases and J by 0 bases, leaving 10 bases between them. The DNA of the CDR3 is TGTGCCAGCTCACCAGGCGGGACGGCAACTAATGAAAAACTGTTTTTT. Its translation is CASSPGGTATNEKLFF.

This chain uses TRBV11-2 with TRBJ1-3; D is unresolved. Deletions cut 5 bases from V and 1 base from J, with 12 bases between. This CDR3 is 15 amino acids long. Germline assignment: CDR1 SGHAT and CDR2 FQNNGV. The CDR3 bases are TGTGCCAGCAGCCGCCGGGCAGATTCTGGAAACACCATATATTTT. It encodes CASSRRADSGNTIYF.

The rearrangement joins TRBV6-2 or TRBV6-3 to TRBJ1-5, with D maybe TRBD1 (6 bases). Germline CDR1 is MNHEY and CDR2 is SVGEGT. There are 14 residues in the CDR3. Trimming removed 4 bases from V and 6 bases from J, with 13 bases in between. The CDR3 nucleotides are TGTGCCAGCAGTTTTCCCGGGGGCGGTCAGCCCCAGCATTTT. Translation: CASSFPGGGQPQHF.

V gene TRBV28 combines with J gene TRBJ1-4; TRBD1 might be the D (6 bases). V lost 6 bases and J 3 bases, leaving 11 bases between the germline ends. The CDR3 has 14 amino acids. The germline V gene encodes CDR1 MDHEN and CDR2 SYDVKM. Written as DNA, the CDR3 is TGTGCCAGCAGGCCCGACAGGCCTAATGAAAAACTGTTTTTT. Protein product: CASRPDRPNEKLFF.

The chain couples TRBV6-5 to TRBJ2-7, with a weak D call TRBD2 (5 bases). The germline V and J ends were trimmed by 6 bases and 4 bases, with 16 bases remaining between them. The V gene's germline CDR1 is MNHEY and CDR2 SVGAGI. The CDR3 is made up of 14 amino acids. The CDR3 DNA sequence: TGTGCCAGCAGGGGTGGAGGTCCTGAGTACGAGCAGTACTTC. This translates into CASRGGGPEYEQYF.

This clone is a singleton in its sample. This sequence joins TRBV7-2 and TRBJ1-5, with 7 bases matching TRBD1. The CDR3 length is 16 residues. CDR1 is SGHTA, CDR2 FQGNSA, per germline. V was clipped by 2 bases and J by 4 bases; unmatched bases: 8. CDR3 sequence reads: CASSLRRTGVNQPQHF. The CDR3 nucleotides are TGTGCCAGCAGCTTAAGGCGGACAGGAGTTAATCAGCCCCAGCATTTT.

Written as DNA, the CDR3 is TGTGCCAGCAGACCTGGGCTGGGGGTTTCCTACAATGAGCAGTTCTTC. It yields the protein CASRPGLGVSYNEQFF. The V gene is TRBV5-6, the J gene TRBJ2-1; the D call may be TRBD1 or TRBD2 (5 bases each). V lost 5 bases and J lost 1, with 16 bases in between. CDR1 and CDR2 (germline): SGHDT, YYEEEE. This CDR3 is 16 amino acids long. The full variable domain, rest sourced from reference TRBV5-6 and TRBJ2-1, is DAGVTQSPTHLIKTRGQQVTLRCSPKSGHDTVSWYQQALGQGPQFIFQYYEEEERQRGNFPDRFSGHQFPNYSSELNVNALLLGDSALYLCASRPGLGVSYNEQFFGPGTRLTVL.

This clone was detected only once. The chain recombines TRBV5-1 with TRBJ2-2; tentatively, D is TRBD2 (6 bases). V lost 2 bases and J 2 bases, leaving 7 bases between the germline ends. The length of the CDR3 is 14 residues. The V gene's germline CDR1 is SGHRS and CDR2 YFSETQ. Here the CDR3 DNA reads TGCGCCAGCAGCTTACTAGCAAACACCGGGGAGCTGTTTTTT. Translation gives CASSLLANTGELFF.

Only a few counts were recorded for this clone. The genes are TRBV2 and TRBJ2-2; TRBD2 might be the D (5 bases). Germline V gene lookup returns CDR1 SNHLY and CDR2 FYNNEI. V was shortened by 7 bases and J by 4 bases, with 10 bases between the two germline ends. CDR3 length: 13 residues. The CDR3 bases are TGTGCCAGCACCTCCACTAGCACCGGGGAGCTGTTTTTT. This translates into CASTSTSTGELFF.